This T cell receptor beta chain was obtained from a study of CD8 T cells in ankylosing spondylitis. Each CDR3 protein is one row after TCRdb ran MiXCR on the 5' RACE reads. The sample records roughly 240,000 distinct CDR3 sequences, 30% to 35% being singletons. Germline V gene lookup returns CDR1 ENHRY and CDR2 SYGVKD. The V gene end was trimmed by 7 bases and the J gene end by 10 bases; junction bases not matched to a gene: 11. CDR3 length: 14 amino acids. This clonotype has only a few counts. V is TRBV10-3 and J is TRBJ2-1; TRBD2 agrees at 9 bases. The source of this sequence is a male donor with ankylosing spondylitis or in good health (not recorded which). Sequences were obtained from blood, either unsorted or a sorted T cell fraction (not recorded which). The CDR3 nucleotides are TGTGCCATCATGGTCGGCGGGGGGGCCGACGAGCAGTTCTTC. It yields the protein CAIMVGGGADEQFF.